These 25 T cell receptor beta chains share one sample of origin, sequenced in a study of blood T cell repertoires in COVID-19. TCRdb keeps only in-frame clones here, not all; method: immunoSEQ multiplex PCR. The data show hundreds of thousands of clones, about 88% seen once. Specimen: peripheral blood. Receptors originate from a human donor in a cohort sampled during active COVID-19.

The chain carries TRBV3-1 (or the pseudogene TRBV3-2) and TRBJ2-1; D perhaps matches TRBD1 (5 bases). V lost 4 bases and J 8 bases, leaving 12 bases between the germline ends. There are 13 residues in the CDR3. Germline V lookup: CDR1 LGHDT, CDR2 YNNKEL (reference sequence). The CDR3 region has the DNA TGTGCCAGCAGCCTCCTGGGGCCCTATGAGCAGTTCTTC. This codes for CASSLLGPYEQFF.

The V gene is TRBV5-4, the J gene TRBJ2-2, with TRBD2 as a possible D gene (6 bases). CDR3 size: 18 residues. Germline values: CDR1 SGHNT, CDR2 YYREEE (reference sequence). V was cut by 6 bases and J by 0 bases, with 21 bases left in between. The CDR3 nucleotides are TGTGCCAGCACCATTGGGAGGAGGGGCCAAGCGAACACCGGGGAGCTGTTTTTT. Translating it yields CASTIGRRGQANTGELFF.

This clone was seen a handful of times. DNA of the CDR3: TGTGCCAGCAGTCCTAACGGGGGGAATGCTTTCTTT. Translation gives CASSPNGGNAFF. V usage is TRBV25-1 and J usage is TRBJ1-1; tentative D call: TRBD1 (5 bases). The CDR3 totals 12 residues. The V and J ends lost 5 bases and 11 bases respectively, with 15 bases between them. Germline V gene sequence: CDR1 MGHDK, CDR2 SYGVNS.

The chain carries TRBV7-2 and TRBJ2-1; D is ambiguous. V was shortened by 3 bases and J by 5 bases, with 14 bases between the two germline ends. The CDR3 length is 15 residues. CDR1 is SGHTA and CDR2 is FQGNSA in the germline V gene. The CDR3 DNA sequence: TGTGCCAGCAGCTTCCACTATACCCCAGACAATGAGCAGTTCTTC. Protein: CASSFHYTPDNEQFF. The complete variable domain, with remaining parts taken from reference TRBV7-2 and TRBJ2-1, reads GAGVSQSPSNKVTEKGKDVELRCDPISGHTALYWYRQSLGQGLEFLIYFQGNSAPDKSGLPSDRFSAERTGGSVSTLTIQRTQQEDSAVYLCASSFHYTPDNEQFFGPGTRLTVL.

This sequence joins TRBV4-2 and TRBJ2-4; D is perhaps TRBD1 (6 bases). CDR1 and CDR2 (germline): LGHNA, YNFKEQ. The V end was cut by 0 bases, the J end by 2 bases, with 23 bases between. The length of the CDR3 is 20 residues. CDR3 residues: CASSQEGSGDLSLPKNIQYF. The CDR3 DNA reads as TGTGCCAGCAGCCAAGAGGGATCAGGGGACCTTAGCTTGCCCAAAAACATTCAGTACTTC.

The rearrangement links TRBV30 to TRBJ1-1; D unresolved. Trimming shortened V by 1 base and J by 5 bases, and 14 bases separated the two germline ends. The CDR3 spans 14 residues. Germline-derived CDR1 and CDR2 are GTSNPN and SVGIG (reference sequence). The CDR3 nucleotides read TGTGCCTGGAGTGAAGACCCCGCGGGGACTGAAGCTTTCTTT. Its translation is CAWSEDPAGTEAFF.

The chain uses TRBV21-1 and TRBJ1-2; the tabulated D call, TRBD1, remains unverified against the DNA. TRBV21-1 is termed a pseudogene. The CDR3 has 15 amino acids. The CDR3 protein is CASSKGYPGGHGYTF. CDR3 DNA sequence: TGTGCCAGCAGCAAAGGGTACCCAGGGGGCCATGGCTACACCTTC.

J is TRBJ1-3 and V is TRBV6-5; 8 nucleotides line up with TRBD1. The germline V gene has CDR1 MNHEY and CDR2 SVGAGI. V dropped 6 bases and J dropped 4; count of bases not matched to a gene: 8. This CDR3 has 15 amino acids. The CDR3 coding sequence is TGTGCCAGCAGCCGGGGACAGGCGCCCGGAAACACCATATATTTT. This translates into CASSRGQAPGNTIYF.

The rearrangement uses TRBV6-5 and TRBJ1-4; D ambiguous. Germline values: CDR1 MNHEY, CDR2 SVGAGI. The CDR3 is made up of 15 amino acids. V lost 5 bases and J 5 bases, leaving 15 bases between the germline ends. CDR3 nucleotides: TGTGCCAGCAGTCTAACAGAGGGATCAAATGAAAAACTGTTTTTT. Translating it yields CASSLTEGSNEKLFF.

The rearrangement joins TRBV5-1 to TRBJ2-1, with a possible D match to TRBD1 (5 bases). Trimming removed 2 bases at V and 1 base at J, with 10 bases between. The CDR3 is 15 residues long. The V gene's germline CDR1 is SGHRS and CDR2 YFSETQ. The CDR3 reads CASSFQGLSYNEQFF. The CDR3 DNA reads TGCGCCAGCAGCTTTCAGGGTTTATCCTACAATGAGCAGTTCTTC.

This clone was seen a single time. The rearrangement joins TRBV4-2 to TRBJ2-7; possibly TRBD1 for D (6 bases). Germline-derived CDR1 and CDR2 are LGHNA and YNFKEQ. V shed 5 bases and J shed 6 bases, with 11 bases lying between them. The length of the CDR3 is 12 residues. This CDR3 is CASSETGLEQYF. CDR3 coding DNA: TGTGCCAGCAGCGAAACAGGGCTCGAGCAGTACTTC.

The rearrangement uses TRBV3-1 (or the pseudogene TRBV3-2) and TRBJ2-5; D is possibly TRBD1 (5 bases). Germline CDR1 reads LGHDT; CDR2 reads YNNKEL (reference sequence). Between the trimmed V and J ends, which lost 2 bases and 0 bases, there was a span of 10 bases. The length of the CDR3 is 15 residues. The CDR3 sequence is CASSQTAGNQETQYF. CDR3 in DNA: TGTGCCAGCAGCCAAACGGCAGGGAACCAAGAGACCCAGTACTTC.

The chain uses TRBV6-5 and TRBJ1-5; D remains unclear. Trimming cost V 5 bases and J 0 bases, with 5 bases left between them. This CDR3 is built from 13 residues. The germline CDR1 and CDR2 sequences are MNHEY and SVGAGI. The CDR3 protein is CASSPSSNQPQHF. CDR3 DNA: TGTGCCAGCAGTCCTAGTAGCAATCAGCCCCAGCATTTT.

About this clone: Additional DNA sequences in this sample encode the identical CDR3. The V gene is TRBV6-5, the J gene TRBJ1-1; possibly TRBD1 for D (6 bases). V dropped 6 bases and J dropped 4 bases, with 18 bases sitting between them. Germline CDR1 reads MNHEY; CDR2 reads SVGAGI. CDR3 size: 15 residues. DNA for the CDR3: TGTGCCAGCAGCCCCCTCACAGGGCTGGGCACTGAAGCTTTCTTT. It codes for CASSPLTGLGTEAFF.

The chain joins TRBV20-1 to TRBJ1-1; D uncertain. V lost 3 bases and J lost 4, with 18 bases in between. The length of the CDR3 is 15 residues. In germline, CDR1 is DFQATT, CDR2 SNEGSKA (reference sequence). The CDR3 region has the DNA TGCAGTGCTAGTGGTAGGGAGGGAGCGGTCACTGAAGCTTTCTTT. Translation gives CSASGREGAVTEAFF.

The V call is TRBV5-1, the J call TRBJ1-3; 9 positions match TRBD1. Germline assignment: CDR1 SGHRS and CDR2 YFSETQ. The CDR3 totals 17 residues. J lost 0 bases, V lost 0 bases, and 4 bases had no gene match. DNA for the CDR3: TGCGCCAGCAGCTTGGAACAGGGGGCCGACTCTGGAAACACCATATATTTT. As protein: CASSLEQGADSGNTIYF.

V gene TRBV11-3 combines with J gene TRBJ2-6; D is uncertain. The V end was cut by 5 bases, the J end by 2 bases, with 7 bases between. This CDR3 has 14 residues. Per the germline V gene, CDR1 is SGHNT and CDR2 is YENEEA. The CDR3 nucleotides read TGTGCCAGCAGCATCCTCGCTGGGGCCAACGTCCTGACTTTC. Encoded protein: CASSILAGANVLTF.

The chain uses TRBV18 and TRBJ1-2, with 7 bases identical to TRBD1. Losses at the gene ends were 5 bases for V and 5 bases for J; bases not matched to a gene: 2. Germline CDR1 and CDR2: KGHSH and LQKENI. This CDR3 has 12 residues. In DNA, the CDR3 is TGTGCCAGCTCAGGGGGACAGTATGGCTACACCTTC. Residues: CASSGGQYGYTF.

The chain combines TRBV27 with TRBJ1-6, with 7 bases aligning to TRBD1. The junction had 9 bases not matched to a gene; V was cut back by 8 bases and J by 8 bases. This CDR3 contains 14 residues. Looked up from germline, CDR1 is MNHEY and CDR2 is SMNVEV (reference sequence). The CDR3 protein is CASGWTGRDSPLHF. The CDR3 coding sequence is TGTGCCAGCGGGTGGACAGGACGGGATTCACCCCTCCACTTT.

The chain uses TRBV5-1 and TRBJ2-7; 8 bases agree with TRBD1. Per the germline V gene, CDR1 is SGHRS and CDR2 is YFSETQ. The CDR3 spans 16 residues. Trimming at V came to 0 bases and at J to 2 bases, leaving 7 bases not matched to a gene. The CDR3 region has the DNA TGCGCCAGCAGCTTGGATGGGACAGGTATCGCCTACGAGCAGTACTTC. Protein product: CASSLDGTGIAYEQYF. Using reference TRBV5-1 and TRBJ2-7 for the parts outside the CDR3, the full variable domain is KAGVTQTPRYLIKTRGQQVTLSCSPISGHRSVSWYQQTPGQGLQFLFEYFSETQRNKGNFPGRFSGRQFSNSRSEMNVSTLELGDSALYLCASSLDGTGIAYEQYFGPGTRLTVT.

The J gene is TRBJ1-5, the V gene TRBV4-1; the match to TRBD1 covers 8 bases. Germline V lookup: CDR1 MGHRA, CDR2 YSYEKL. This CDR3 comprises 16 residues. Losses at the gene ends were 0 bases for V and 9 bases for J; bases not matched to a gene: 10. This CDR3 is CASSQDVGQARGPQHF. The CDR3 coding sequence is TGCGCCAGCAGCCAAGATGTGGGACAGGCCAGGGGGCCCCAGCATTTT.

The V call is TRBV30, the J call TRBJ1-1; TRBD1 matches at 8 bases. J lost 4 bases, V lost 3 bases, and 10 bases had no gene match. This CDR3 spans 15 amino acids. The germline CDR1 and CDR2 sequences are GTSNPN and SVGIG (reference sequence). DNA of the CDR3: TGTGCCTGGAGACAGACAGGGGATATGGGCACTGAAGCTTTCTTT. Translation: CAWRQTGDMGTEAFF.

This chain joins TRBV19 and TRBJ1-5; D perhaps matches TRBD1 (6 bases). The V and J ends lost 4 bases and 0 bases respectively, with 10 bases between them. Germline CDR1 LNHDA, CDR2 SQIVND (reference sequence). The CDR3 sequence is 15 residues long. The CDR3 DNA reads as TGTGCCAGTAGTAGACAGGAGCCTAGCAATCAGCCCCAGCATTTT. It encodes CASSRQEPSNQPQHF.

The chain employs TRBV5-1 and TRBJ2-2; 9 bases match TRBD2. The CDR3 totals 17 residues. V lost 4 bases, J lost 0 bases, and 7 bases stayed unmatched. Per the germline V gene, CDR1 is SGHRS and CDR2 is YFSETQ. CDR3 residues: CASSPTSGAANTGELFF. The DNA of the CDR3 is TGCGCCAGCAGCCCGACTAGCGGAGCCGCGAACACCGGGGAGCTGTTTTTT.

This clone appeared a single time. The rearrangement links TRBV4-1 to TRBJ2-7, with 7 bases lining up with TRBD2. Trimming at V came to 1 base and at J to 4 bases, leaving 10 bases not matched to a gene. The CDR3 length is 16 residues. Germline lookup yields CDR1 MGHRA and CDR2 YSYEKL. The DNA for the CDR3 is TGCGCCAGCAGCCAAGCTTCGCGGACTAGGGGTTACGAGCAGTACTTC. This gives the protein CASSQASRTRGYEQYF.